This TCR beta chain was sequenced during a study of Graves' ophthalmopathy and Graves' hyperthyroidism. Study-wide findings and caveats: Sensitivity reached about 70% and specificity 72.22% when the model predicted ophthalmopathy progression.

Germline V CDR1 and CDR2: SGDLS, YYNGEE. The CDR3 totals 13 residues. V lost 1 base, J lost 11 bases, and 13 bases lay in between. Using RNA transcripts, the TCR beta CDR3 regions were amplified. RT-PCR was first run with HTBI primers, then multiplex PCR in a second round. TCRdb redid the calling of the multiplex PCR reads with MiXCR, one entry per CDR3 protein. The table includes 740,000 or so distinct CDR3 sequences, roughly 41% detected once. Comment on this clonotype: No antigen is known for it.

This chain joins TRBV9 and TRBJ1-5, with D possibly matching TRBD1 (5 bases). The sequence derives from an adult man with Graves' ophthalmopathy. Input material: peripheral blood. The CDR3 loop is CASSVSGRETQHF. Here the CDR3 DNA reads TGTGCCAGCAGCGTAAGCGGCAGGGAGACCCAGCATTTT.